These T cell receptor beta chains were read from a single sample in a study of post-analysis software for immune sequencing data. Each CDR3 protein gets one entry after TCRdb re-called the PCR reads with MiXCR. The data hold hundreds of thousands of distinct CDR3 sequences, with roughly 29% observed a single time. Specimen: blood. These receptors were collected from a girl aged 5 to 17 with multiple sclerosis. Each CDR3 is given with its conserved first and last residue. A D gene is named only where the DNA matches it firmly. Size is stated for part of the rows, as once, few or many counts, or as a class when the clone is expanded.

size	D	J	V	DNA	CDR3
NA	NA	TRBJ2-7	TRBV7-2	TGTGCCAGCAGCATTCCGACCTGGGGCAGGGGAAGCTCCTACAATGAGCAGTACTTC	CASSIPTWGRGSSYNEQYF
few	TRBD2	TRBJ2-3	TRBV9	TGTGCCAGCAGCGTCACTTTAGCGGGAGGGACAGATGCGCAGTATTTT	CASSVTLAGGTDAQYF
NA	TRBD1	TRBJ1-1	TRBV10-3	TGTGCCATCAGGGAAACAGGGGTGAACACTGAAGCTTTCTTT	CAIRETGVNTEAFF
few	TRBD1	TRBJ2-3	TRBV12-3/TRBV12-4	TGTGCCAGCAGGTGGGACAGGAGGACAGATACGCAGTATTTT	CASRWDRRTDTQYF
few	TRBD2	TRBJ2-7	TRBV7-2	TGTGCCAGCAGCTTAGATGGGACTAGCGTCCCCAGGCTCTACGAGCAGTACTTC	CASSLDGTSVPRLYEQYF
NA	TRBD2	TRBJ2-1	TRBV4-3	TGCGCCAGCAGCCAAGAGTATAGCGGGACATGGGATGAGCAGTTCTTC	CASSQEYSGTWDEQFF
NA	TRBD2	TRBJ2-7	TRBV20-1	TGCAGTGCCGCTGGGACTAGCGGGGAGTCCCACGAGCAGTACTTC	CSAAGTSGESHEQYF
few	NA	TRBJ1-2	TRBV6-1	TGTGCCAGCAGTGAAGCGGCCCCGGGGGCCGGGTATGGCTACACCTTC	CASSEAAPGAGYGYTF
NA	TRBD2	TRBJ2-3	TRBV20-1	TGCAGTGCCATTAGCGGGAAAGGGACAGATACGCAGTATTTT	CSAISGKGTDTQYF
NA	NA	TRBJ1-1	TRBV7-9	TGTGCCAGCAGCTTAACGGCCAGCACTGAAGCTTTCTTT	CASSLTASTEAFF
NA	NA	TRBJ1-2	TRBV2	TGTGCCAGCAGCCGGGGCCGCATCCCTACTAACTATGGCTACACCTTC	CASSRGRIPTNYGYTF
NA	NA	TRBJ1-4	TRBV29-1	TGCAGCGTCATGATCAGTGGGGATGAAAAACTGTTTTTT	CSVMISGDEKLFF
few	TRBD1	TRBJ2-1	TRBV29-1	TGCAGCGTAGCCTCACCGGGACAGGGAGTTGGTGAGCAGTTCTTC	CSVASPGQGVGEQFF
NA	NA	TRBJ2-2	TRBV20-1	TGCAGTGCTCTCTGGTCGGGGGCGGCCACCGGGGAGCTGTTTTTT	CSALWSGAATGELFF
NA	NA	TRBJ2-5	TRBV20-1	TGCAGTGCAAGGCAGGACGGAACAACCAATGAGCAGTACTTC	CSARQDGTTNEQYF
few	TRBD1	TRBJ2-1	TRBV10-3	TGTGCCATCAGTACCAAGGACAGGGTCTACAATGAGCAGTTCTTC	CAISTKDRVYNEQFF
NA	NA	TRBJ1-2	TRBV21-1	TGTGCCAGCACCCACTGGGACCAGAGGAACTATGGCTACACCTTC	CASTHWDQRNYGYTF
few	NA	TRBJ2-1	TRBV24-1	TGTGCCACCAGTGAGGCGGGGCGTAATGAGCAGTTCTTC	CATSEAGRNEQFF
few	NA	TRBJ2-7	TRBV7-2	TGTGCCAGCAGCGGTGGGCAGGGGGGCTACGAGCAGTACTTC	CASSGGQGGYEQYF
few	TRBD2	TRBJ2-3	TRBV20-1	TGCAGTGCTCCCGGTGCGGGACTAGCGAGAGGTACAGATACGCAGTATTTT	CSAPGAGLARGTDTQYF
NA	NA	TRBJ2-6	TRBV11-2	TGTGCCAGCAGCTTAATGGTTTCCAGGACAGTTGGACTCTCTGGGGCCAACGTCCTGACTTTC	CASSLMVSRTVGLSGANVLTF
many	NA	TRBJ2-7	TRBV6-2/TRBV6-3	TGTGCCAGCAGTTTCGGTGCCTACGAGCAGTACTTC	CASSFGAYEQYF
NA	NA	TRBJ2-7	TRBV27	TGTGCCAGCAGGTTACTGGACGGAGTCAACGAGCAGTACTTC	CASRLLDGVNEQYF
NA	TRBD2	TRBJ2-7	TRBV4-1	TGCGCCAGCAGCCCTCGTGAAGCGGGGGGGGGATATTACGAGCAGTACTTC	CASSPREAGGGYYEQYF
NA	NA	TRBJ1-1	TRBV4-3	TGCGCCAGCAGCCAAGATTTCAGGGTGATGGGCACTGAAGCTTTCTTT	CASSQDFRVMGTEAFF